One and the same sample provided the 28 T cell receptor beta chains below, sequenced in a study of Graves' ophthalmopathy and Graves' hyperthyroidism. Scientists amplified the TCR beta CDR3 regions from RNA transcripts. Investigators did first-round RT-PCR with HTBI primers, then second-round multiplex PCR. Each CDR3 protein gets one entry after TCRdb re-called the multiplex PCR reads with MiXCR. The sample has around 170,000 distinct CDR3 sequences, under 40% seen once. The sample was peripheral blood. The receptor set was obtained from a woman aged 40 to 49 with Graves' ophthalmopathy.

The table lists this clonotype with many counts. The J gene is TRBJ1-2, the V gene TRBV18, with D unclear. Germline loops: CDR1 KGHSH, CDR2 LQKENI. This CDR3 has 13 residues. V was trimmed by 5 bases and J by 4 bases, leaving 11 bases between them. The CDR3 loop reads CASSADKGYGYTF. The DNA for the CDR3 is TGTGCCAGCTCAGCTGACAAGGGCTATGGCTACACCTTC. Based on the CDR3 plus reference TRBV18 and TRBJ1-2, the full variable domain is NAGVMQNPRHLVRRRGQEARLRCSPMKGHSHVYWYRQLPEEGLKFMVYLQKENIIDESGMPKERFSAEFPKEGPSILRIQQVVRGDSAAYFCASSADKGYGYTFGSGTRLTVV.

This clonotype was seen many times. The chain is built from TRBV3-1 and TRBJ2-4; D gene uncertain. With 3 bases removed from V and 0 bases from J, the gap between germline ends came to 15 bases. The germline V gene has CDR1 LGHDT and CDR2 YNNKEL (reference sequence). The CDR3 consists of 17 residues. The CDR3 DNA reads as TGTGCCAGCAGCCAGGAACAGCGAATAGTAGCCAAAAACATTCAGTACTTC. Translating it yields CASSQEQRIVAKNIQYF.

This clonotype has more than one count but fewer than ten. The chain employs TRBV12-3 or TRBV12-4 and TRBJ2-7, with TRBD2 identical over 13 bases. Trimming removed 5 bases from V and 3 bases from J; junction bases left unmatched: 7. The CDR3 runs to 16 residues. CDR3 DNA sequence: TGTGCCAGCAGTAACACGGGACTAGCGGGAATCTACGAGCAGTACTTC. Amino acids: CASSNTGLAGIYEQYF.

This clonotype was observed at least ten times. The chain carries TRBV7-9 and TRBJ2-7; D gene unclear. This CDR3 contains 12 residues. Germline V gene data show CDR1 as SEHNR and CDR2 as FQNEAQ (reference sequence). V was pared by 4 bases and J by 0 bases, with 4 bases between. In DNA, the CDR3 is TGTGCCAGCAGCTGGGGCTCCTACGAGCAGTACTTC. It yields the protein CASSWGSYEQYF. The entire variable domain, with the rest obtained from reference TRBV7-9 and TRBJ2-7, is as follows: DTGVSQNPRHKITKRGQNVTFRCDPISEHNRLYWYRQTLGQGPEFLTYFQNEAQLEKSRLLSDRFSAERPKGSFSTLEIQRTEQGDSAMYLCASSWGSYEQYFGPGTRLTVT.

Ten or more counts support this clonotype. The chain has TRBV7-2 and TRBJ1-1; no firm D call. Germline-derived CDR1 and CDR2 are SGHTA and FQGNSA. This CDR3 region has 14 residues. Trimming removed 5 bases at V and 6 bases at J, with 16 bases between. The CDR3 spells CASSPWGATPEAFF. CDR3 coding DNA: TGTGCCAGCAGCCCTTGGGGTGCGACGCCTGAAGCTTTCTTT.

In its sample, this clonotype was seen many times. V usage is TRBV6-5 and J usage is TRBJ2-5; TRBD1 aligns across 9 bases. This CDR3 has 15 residues. Germline V gene sequence: CDR1 MNHEY, CDR2 SVGAGI. With 6 bases clipped from V and 3 bases from J, the junction kept 8 bases outside the gene matches. The DNA of the CDR3 is TGTGCCAGCAGCCGGGACAGGGATATCGAAGAGACCCAGTACTTC. It encodes CASSRDRDIEETQYF.

V and J are TRBV27 and TRBJ2-7; 7 nucleotides line up with TRBD1. The CDR3 extends over 14 amino acids. With V trimmed by 6 bases and J by 3 bases, 8 bases remained unmatched. The germline CDR1 and CDR2 sequences are MNHEY and SMNVEV (reference sequence). CDR3 sequence (DNA): TGTGCCAGCAGAGAAGACAGGGATGGCTACGAGCAGTACTTC. It translates to CASREDRDGYEQYF.

To note about this clonotype: The CDR3 carries no conserved terminal phenylalanine or tryptophan, so it likely arises from a read error. V and J are TRBV28 and TRBJ2-7; D possibly corresponds to TRBD2 (6 bases). Trimming stripped 2 bases from V and 2 bases from J, with 16 bases between. The germline V gene encodes CDR1 MDHEN and CDR2 SYDVKM. The CDR3 sequence is 16 residues long. The CDR3 is CASSLPPPSDAYEQYL. In DNA, the CDR3 is TGTGCCAGCAGTTTACCCCCTCCTAGCGATGCCTACGAGCAGTACCTC.

This clonotype was recorded at least ten times. The rearrangement joins TRBV19 to TRBJ2-5; D unresolved. Trimming removed 8 bases from V and 2 bases from J, with 15 bases in between. The CDR3 has 14 residues. Germline CDR1 reads LNHDA; CDR2 reads SQIVND (reference sequence). For the CDR3, the DNA is TGTGCCAGTTCCGAAGATGTCGCGCAAGAGACCCAGTACTTC. It specifies CASSEDVAQETQYF.

In this sample, this clonotype is medium-sized. The rearrangement uses TRBV28 and TRBJ2-7; 7 nucleotides align to TRBD1. Germline V gives CDR1 MDHEN, CDR2 SYDVKM. The CDR3 totals 13 residues. Trimming cost V 7 bases and J 3 bases; bases outside gene matches: 6. Here the CDR3 DNA reads TGTGCCAGCACCGGGACAGTCTTCTACGAGCAGTACTTC. Protein sequence: CASTGTVFYEQYF.

This clonotype was seen repeatedly, ten times or more. The chain has TRBV28 and TRBJ2-5, with D possibly TRBD1 on 5 matching bases. Germline CDR1 reads MDHEN; CDR2 reads SYDVKM. The CDR3 has 15 amino acids. Trimming removed 5 bases from V and 4 bases from J, with 17 bases in between. CDR3 bases: TGTGCCAGCAGTCCACGCCGGACAACAAGAGAGACCCAGTACTTC. Amino acids: CASSPRRTTRETQYF.

The chain joins TRBV30 to TRBJ1-3; D unclear. Trimming took off 0 bases at V and 4 bases at J, with 4 bases between the two ends. The CDR3 is 12 amino acids. CDR1 GTSNPN and CDR2 SVGIG come from the germline V gene (reference sequence). The CDR3 nucleotides read TGTGCCTGGAGTGTTGGGGGAAACACCATATATTTT. Its translation is CAWSVGGNTIYF.

This clonotype occurred many times. This chain connects TRBV19 to TRBJ1-5; 9 nucleotides align to TRBD1. CDR1 is LNHDA, CDR2 SQIVND, per germline (reference sequence). After removal of 5 bases from V and 8 bases from J, the junction contained 13 bases not matched to a gene. The CDR3 has 16 residues. CDR3 sequence reads: CASSSRDRVSREPQHF. The CDR3 DNA is TGTGCCAGTAGTTCCCGGGACAGGGTGTCCCGGGAGCCCCAGCATTTT. Full variable domain (rest looked up from reference TRBV19 and TRBJ1-5): DGGITQSPKYLFRKEGQNVTLSCEQNLNHDAMYWYRQDPGQGLRLIYYSQIVNDFQKGDIAEGYSVSREKKESFPLTVTSAQKNPTAFYLCASSSRDRVSREPQHFGDGTRLSIL.

This clonotype showed up many times. The chain combines TRBV20-1 with TRBJ2-7, with 10 bases matching TRBD1. Germline CDR1 is DFQATT and CDR2 is SNEGSKA (reference sequence). The CDR3 consists of 13 residues. Trimming took 6 bases from V and 5 from J; bases not matched to a gene: 7. CDR3 bases: TGCAGTGCCTTGGGACAGGGGTCCCACGAGCAGTACTTC. This codes for CSALGQGSHEQYF.

This clonotype has ten or more counts. This chain uses TRBV5-1 with TRBJ2-2, with TRBD1 matching 7 bases. CDR1 is SGHRS and CDR2 is YFSETQ in the germline V gene. This CDR3 comprises 15 residues. The junction had 7 bases not matched to a gene; V was cut back by 3 bases and J by 5 bases. CDR3 amino acids: CASSSRQGGTGELFF. CDR3 bases: TGCGCCAGCAGCTCACGACAGGGTGGTACCGGGGAGCTGTTTTTT.

This clonotype was seen ten or more times. The gene calls are TRBV27 and TRBJ1-1, with 7 bases that match TRBD1. This CDR3 contains 16 residues. Germline CDR1 is MNHEY and CDR2 is SMNVEV (reference sequence). J was trimmed by 4 bases and V by 5 bases; bases with no gene match: 13. CDR3 nucleotides: TGTGCCAGCAGTCCATACCCGCAGGGGGAAGGCACTGAAGCTTTCTTT. This codes for CASSPYPQGEGTEAFF.

The chain recombines TRBV29-1 with TRBJ2-5; D assignment may be TRBD1 or TRBD2 (5 bases each). Germline loops: CDR1 SQVTM, CDR2 ANQGSEA. CDR3 length: 13 amino acids. V lost 4 bases and J lost 7, with 16 bases in between. The CDR3 DNA follows: TGCAGCGTTGGCCCAGGGATTGGGGGGACCCAGTACTTC. Translated: CSVGPGIGGTQYF. Together with reference TRBV29-1 and TRBJ2-5, the CDR3 gives the full variable domain: SAVISQKPSRDICQRGTSLTIQCQVDSQVTMMFWYRQQPGQSLTLIATANQGSEATYESGFVIDKFPISRPNLTFSTLTVSNMSPEDSSIYLCSVGPGIGGTQYFGPGTRLLVL.

The J gene is TRBJ1-2, the V gene TRBV6-5; D remains ambiguous. The ends were cut back, 2 bases at V and 4 bases at J, with 8 bases in the middle. CDR3 size: 13 residues. CDR1 MNHEY and CDR2 SVGAGI come from the germline V gene. In DNA form, the CDR3 reads TGTGCCAGCAGTTACGGGCCTATCTATGGCTACACCTTC. It codes for CASSYGPIYGYTF.

In this sample, this clonotype turned up many times. The rearrangement joins TRBV5-1 to TRBJ2-5; 8 bases align to TRBD1. The CDR3 contains 16 residues. Germline V CDR1 and CDR2: SGHRS, YFSETQ. V lost 1 base to trimming and J lost 2 bases; unmatched junction nucleotides: 7. CDR3 residues: CASSLFQGAGQETQYF. DNA of the CDR3: TGCGCCAGCAGCTTGTTTCAGGGGGCCGGGCAAGAGACCCAGTACTTC.

The J gene is TRBJ2-7, the V gene TRBV20-1, with 8 bases fitting TRBD1. Germline V lookup: CDR1 DFQATT, CDR2 SNEGSKA (reference sequence). The V segment lost 3 bases and the J segment 7 bases; nucleotides outside the gene matches: 11. This CDR3 region has 14 residues. CDR3 DNA sequence: TGCAGTGCTAGCTCCGGGACAGGACGCTTGGAGCAGTACTTC. It codes for CSASSGTGRLEQYF.

CDR3 DNA sequence: TGCGCCAGCAGCTTGGGCACCACCCGGGAGACCCAGTACTTC. Amino acid sequence: CASSLGTTRETQYF. The chain is built from TRBV5-1 and TRBJ2-5; D call uncertain. Trimming shortened V by 0 bases and J by 5 bases, and 11 bases separated the two germline ends. The CDR3 contains 14 residues. The germline CDR1 and CDR2 sequences are SGHRS and YFSETQ. Looking up the rest from reference TRBV5-1 and TRBJ2-5 gives the full variable domain: KAGVTQTPRYLIKTRGQQVTLSCSPISGHRSVSWYQQTPGQGLQFLFEYFSETQRNKGNFPGRFSGRQFSNSRSEMNVSTLELGDSALYLCASSLGTTRETQYFGPGTRLLVL.

This clonotype was counted at least ten times. The chain employs TRBV28 and TRBJ1-5, with D possibly being TRBD1 (6 bases). The V gene lost 3 bases and the J gene lost 2 bases, with 11 bases spanning the gap. This CDR3 has 15 amino acids. Germline lookup yields CDR1 MDHEN and CDR2 SYDVKM. This CDR3 is CASSFFRGGNQPQHF. DNA of the CDR3: TGTGCCAGCAGTTTTTTCAGGGGTGGCAATCAGCCCCAGCATTTT.

V usage is TRBV20-1 and J usage is TRBJ1-1, with TRBD1 matching 7 bases. With 3 bases clipped from V and 2 bases from J, the junction kept 3 bases outside the gene matches. The germline gives CDR1 DFQATT, CDR2 SNEGSKA (reference sequence). The CDR3 totals 13 residues. The CDR3 loop is CSARKGANTEAFF. The CDR3 DNA sequence: TGCAGTGCTAGGAAGGGGGCAAACACTGAAGCTTTCTTT.

The chain couples TRBV28 to TRBJ2-7; D is undetermined. This CDR3 has 15 amino acids. V gave up 4 bases and J gave up 3 bases, with 16 bases separating them. CDR1 is MDHEN and CDR2 is SYDVKM in the germline V gene. The CDR3 here is CASSWPLGRNYEQYF. CDR3 bases: TGTGCCAGCAGTTGGCCCCTCGGACGAAACTACGAGCAGTACTTC.

This clonotype was detected many times. The chain couples TRBV5-4 to TRBJ1-6; 7 bases agree with TRBD1. The germline CDR1 and CDR2 sequences are SGHNT and YYREEE (reference sequence). Germline trimming cut 4 bases from V and 8 bases from J; bases unmatched to any gene: 3. This CDR3 spans 13 amino acids. The DNA of the CDR3 is TGTGCCAGCAGCCGCGACAGGGATTCACCCCTCCACTTT. Translation gives CASSRDRDSPLHF.

This clonotype was counted many times. The chain couples TRBV6-2 or TRBV6-3 to TRBJ2-7, with D possibly TRBD2 on 6 matching bases. The CDR3 spans 17 residues. CDR1 and CDR2 from the germline V gene are MNHEY and SVGEGT. With 4 bases removed from V and 7 bases from J, the gap between germline ends came to 26 bases. This CDR3 is CASSSQAGTGALREQYF. The CDR3 coding sequence is TGTGCCAGCAGTTCGCAGGCTGGGACTGGGGCGTTACGGGAGCAGTACTTC.

The chain recombines TRBV12-3 or TRBV12-4 with TRBJ1-5; 7 positions match TRBD1. The CDR3 is made up of 15 amino acids. J was trimmed by 6 bases and V by 6 bases; bases with no gene match: 11. The CDR3 is CASSFTGVGGQPQHF. Written as DNA, the CDR3 is TGTGCCAGCAGCTTTACAGGGGTTGGCGGTCAGCCCCAGCATTTT.

This clonotype was seen ten or more times. The V gene is TRBV29-1, the J gene TRBJ1-5; no firm D call. Germline lookup yields CDR1 SQVTM and CDR2 ANQGSEA. Trimming took 5 bases from V and 7 from J, leaving 27 bases between them. The CDR3 consists of 17 residues. DNA of the CDR3: TGCAGCGTTTTTGGGTTAGTACCGCTCCTCTCCGGACAGCCCCAGCATTTT. Translating gives CSVFGLVPLLSGQPQHF. The full variable domain, its missing parts supplied by reference TRBV29-1 and TRBJ1-5, is SAVISQKPSRDICQRGTSLTIQCQVDSQVTMMFWYRQQPGQSLTLIATANQGSEATYESGFVIDKFPISRPNLTFSTLTVSNMSPEDSSIYLCSVFGLVPLLSGQPQHFGDGTRLSIL.